This T cell receptor beta chain was sequenced for a study of T cell responses to AZD1222 COVID-19 vaccine. About the research overall: The study pooled second doses at about 4 or about 12 weeks.

The table came from immunoSEQ multiplex PCR; TCRdb's copy has only in-frame clones and leaves some out. The table includes under 200,000 clones, around 92% detected once. General study results and limits: Donors were largely white British and mainly female; clonal diversity was possibly underestimated. Only after the peak T cell response were repertoires sampled.

Comments on this clone: Its antigen is currently unknown.

The CDR3 is 12 residues long. V was cut by 3 bases and J by 7 bases, with 7 bases left in between. Germline CDR1 KGHSH, CDR2 LQKENI. The TCR comes from an adult in good health. Sequencing was performed on peripheral blood, taken on day 0 of AZD1222 vaccination. V is TRBV18 and J is TRBJ1-5; D gene uncertain. The DNA of the CDR3 is TGTGCCAGCTCACCGGGAGGACAGCCCCAGCATTTT. Its protein product is CASSPGGQPQHF.